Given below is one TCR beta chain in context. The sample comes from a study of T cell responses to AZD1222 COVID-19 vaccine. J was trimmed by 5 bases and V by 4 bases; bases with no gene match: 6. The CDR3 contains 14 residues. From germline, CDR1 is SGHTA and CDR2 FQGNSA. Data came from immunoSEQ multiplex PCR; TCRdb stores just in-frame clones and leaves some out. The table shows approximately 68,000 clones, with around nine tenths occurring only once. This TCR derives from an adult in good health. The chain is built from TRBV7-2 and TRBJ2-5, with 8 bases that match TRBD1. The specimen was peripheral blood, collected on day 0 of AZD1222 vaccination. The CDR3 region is CASSYGQGRETQYF. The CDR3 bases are TGTGCCAGCAGCTATGGACAGGGCCGGGAGACCCAGTACTTC. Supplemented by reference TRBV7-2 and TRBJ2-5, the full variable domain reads GAGVSQSPSNKVTEKGKDVELRCDPISGHTALYWYRQSLGQGLEFLIYFQGNSAPDKSGLPSDRFSAERTGGSVSTLTIQRTQQEDSAVYLCASSYGQGRETQYFGPGTRLLVL.